This T cell receptor (beta chain) appears in the sequencing data of a study of shared clonotypes between healthy human individuals. Profiled with immunoSEQ multiplex PCR; TCRdb holds only in-frame clones, not every one. The top ten clones hold 0.37% of a sample with 2,500,000 or so clones, around 90% of them seen once. This CDR3 is 16 amino acids long. The junction had 10 bases not matched to a gene; V was cut back by 0 bases and J by 6 bases. CDR1 is GTSNPN, CDR2 SVGIG, per germline (reference sequence). In this sample, this clone turned up once. The chain carries TRBV30 and TRBJ2-2, with 7 bases fitting TRBD2. The source of this sequence is a young man in good health. Some clones in this sample may be carry-over from other donors' samples. Sequenced input: naive CD4+ T cells from PBMCs. Sample subset: CD45RA+ positively selected. The DNA of the CDR3 is TGTGCCTGGAGTGTACTGGCGGGAGCGGGCTCCGGGGAGCTGTTTTTT. Its protein product is CAWSVLAGAGSGELFF.